This T cell receptor (beta chain) was identified in a study of blood T cell repertoires in COVID-19. At the level of the study: Researchers got acute and convalescent COVID-19 samples from the United States, Italy and Spain. Nucleic acid was either cDNA or gDNA, and it came from T cells, B-cell-depleted T cells, or PBMCs.

V gave up 0 bases and J gave up 3 bases; unmatched junction bases: 10. CDR3 size: 19 residues. A Seattle source enrolled patients during active infection and followed them longitudinally. A single count supports this clone. Original data processing: Reference gene primer amplification in the assay estimated nucleated cell counts. Data came from immunoSEQ multiplex PCR; TCRdb stores just in-frame clones and leaves some out. Clone size and V and J calls were adopted from that table, with D and trimming inferred from the DNA. This sample carries some 450,000 clones, approximately 90% of them seen once, and the ten largest clones take 0.7% to 0.85%.

Source material: peripheral blood. The chain joins TRBV23-1 to TRBJ2-2; 10 nucleotides line up with TRBD1. TRBV23-1 is an ORF for which the function is uncertain. The source of this sequence is a man aged 18 to 30 with COVID-19, enrolled during active disease. The CDR3, as DNA: TGCGCCAGCAGTCAATCGGCCCCGCCCGGGACAGGGGACACCGGGGAGCTGTTTTTT. Protein product: CASSQSAPPGTGDTGELFF.